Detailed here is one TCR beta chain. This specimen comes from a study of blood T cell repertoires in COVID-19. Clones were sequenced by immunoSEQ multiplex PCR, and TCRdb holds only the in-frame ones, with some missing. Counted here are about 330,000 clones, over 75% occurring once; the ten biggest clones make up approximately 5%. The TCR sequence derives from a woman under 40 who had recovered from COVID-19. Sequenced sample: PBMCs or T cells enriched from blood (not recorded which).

CDR3 DNA sequence: TGCGCCAGCAGCTTGGAGGGGCAGACCTACAATGAGCAGTTCTTC. The encoded protein is CASSLEGQTYNEQFF. The V and J genes are TRBV5-1 and TRBJ2-1, with D possibly being TRBD1 (5 bases). CDR1 is SGHRS and CDR2 is YFSETQ in the germline V gene. The V end lost 0 bases, the J end lost 2 bases, and 9 bases lay between the germline ends. The CDR3 sequence is 15 residues long.